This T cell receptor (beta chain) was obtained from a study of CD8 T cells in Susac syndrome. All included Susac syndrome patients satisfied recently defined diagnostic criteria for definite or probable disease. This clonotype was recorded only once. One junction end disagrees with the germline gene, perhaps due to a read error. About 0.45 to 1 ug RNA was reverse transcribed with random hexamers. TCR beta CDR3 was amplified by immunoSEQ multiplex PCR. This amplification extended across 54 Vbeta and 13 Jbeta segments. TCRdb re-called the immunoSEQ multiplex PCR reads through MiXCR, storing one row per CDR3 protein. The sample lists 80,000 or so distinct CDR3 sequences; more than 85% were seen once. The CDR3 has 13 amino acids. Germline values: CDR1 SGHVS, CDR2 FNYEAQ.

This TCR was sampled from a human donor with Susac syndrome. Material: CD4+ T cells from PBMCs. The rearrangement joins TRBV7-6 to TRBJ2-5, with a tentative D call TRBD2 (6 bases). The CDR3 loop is CACSLRQGGTQYF. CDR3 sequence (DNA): TGTGCCTGCAGCTTACGGCAGGGAGGGACCCAGTACTTC.